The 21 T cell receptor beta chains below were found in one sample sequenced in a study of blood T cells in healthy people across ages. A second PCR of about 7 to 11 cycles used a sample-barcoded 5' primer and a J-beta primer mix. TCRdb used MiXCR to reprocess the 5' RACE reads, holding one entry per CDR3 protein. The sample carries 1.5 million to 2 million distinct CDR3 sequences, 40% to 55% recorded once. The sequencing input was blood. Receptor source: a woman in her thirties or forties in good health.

Here the CDR3 reads CASSLFRKGQTRGYEQYF. DNA of the CDR3: TGTGCCAGCAGTTTATTCCGAAAAGGACAAACCCGGGGCTACGAGCAGTACTTC. The V call is TRBV27, the J call TRBJ2-7; the D gene could be TRBD1 or TRBD2 (5 bases each). From germline, CDR1 is MNHEY and CDR2 SMNVEV (reference sequence). Between the trimmed V and J ends, which lost 1 base and 3 bases, there was a span of 22 bases. The CDR3 consists of 18 residues.

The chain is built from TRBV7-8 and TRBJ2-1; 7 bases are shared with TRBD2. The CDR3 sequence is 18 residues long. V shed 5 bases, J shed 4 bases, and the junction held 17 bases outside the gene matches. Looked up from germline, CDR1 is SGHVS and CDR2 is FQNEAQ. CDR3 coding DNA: TGTGCCAGCAGCCCAGCGACTGGAGCGGGGCGAACTTACAATGAGCAGTTCTTC. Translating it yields CASSPATGAGRTYNEQFF.

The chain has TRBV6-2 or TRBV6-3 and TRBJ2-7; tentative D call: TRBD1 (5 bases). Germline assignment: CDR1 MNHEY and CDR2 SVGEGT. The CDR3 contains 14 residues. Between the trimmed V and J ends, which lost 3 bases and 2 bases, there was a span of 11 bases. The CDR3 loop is CASSYNRRPYEQYF. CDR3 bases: TGTGCCAGCAGTTATAACAGGCGTCCCTACGAGCAGTACTTC.

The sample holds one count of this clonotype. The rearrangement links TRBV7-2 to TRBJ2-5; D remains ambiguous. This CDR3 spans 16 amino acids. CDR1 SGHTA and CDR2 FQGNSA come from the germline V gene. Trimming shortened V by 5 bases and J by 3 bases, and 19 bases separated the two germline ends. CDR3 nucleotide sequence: TGTGCCAGCAGCCTTCAAATTATCGGTCGCGAAGAGACCCAGTACTTC. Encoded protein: CASSLQIIGREETQYF.

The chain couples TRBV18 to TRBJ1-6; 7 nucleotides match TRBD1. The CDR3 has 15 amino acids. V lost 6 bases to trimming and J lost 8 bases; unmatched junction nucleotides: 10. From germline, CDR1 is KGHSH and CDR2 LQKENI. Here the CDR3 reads CASSGQASSDSPLHF. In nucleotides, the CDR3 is TGTGCCAGCTCCGGACAGGCCTCTAGCGATTCACCCCTCCACTTT.

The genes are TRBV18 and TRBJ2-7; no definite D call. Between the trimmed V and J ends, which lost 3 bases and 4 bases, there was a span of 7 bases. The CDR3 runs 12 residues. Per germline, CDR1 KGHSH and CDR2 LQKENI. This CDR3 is CASSPVNYEQYF. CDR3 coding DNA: TGTGCCAGCTCACCCGTCAATTACGAGCAGTACTTC.

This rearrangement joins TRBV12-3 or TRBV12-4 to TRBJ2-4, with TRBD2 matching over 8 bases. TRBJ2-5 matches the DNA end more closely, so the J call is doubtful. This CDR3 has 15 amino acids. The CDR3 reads CAIGGVQGMTKTQYF. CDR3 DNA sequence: TGTGCCATCGGGGGGGTACAGGGCATGACGAAGACCCAGTACTTC.

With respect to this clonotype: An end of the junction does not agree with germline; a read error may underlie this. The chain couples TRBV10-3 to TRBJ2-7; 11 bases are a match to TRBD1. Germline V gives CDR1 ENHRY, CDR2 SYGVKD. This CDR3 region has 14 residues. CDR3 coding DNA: TGTGCCATCAGTGAGGGACAGGGGGCCTACGGGCAGTACTTC. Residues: CAISEGQGAYGQYF.

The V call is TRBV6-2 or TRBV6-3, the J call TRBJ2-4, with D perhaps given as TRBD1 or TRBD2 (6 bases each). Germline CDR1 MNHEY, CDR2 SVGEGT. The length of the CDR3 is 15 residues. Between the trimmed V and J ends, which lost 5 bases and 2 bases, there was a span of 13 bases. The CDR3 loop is CASSDPRGPKNIQYF. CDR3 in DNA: TGTGCCAGCAGTGACCCCCGGGGGCCCAAAAACATTCAGTACTTC.

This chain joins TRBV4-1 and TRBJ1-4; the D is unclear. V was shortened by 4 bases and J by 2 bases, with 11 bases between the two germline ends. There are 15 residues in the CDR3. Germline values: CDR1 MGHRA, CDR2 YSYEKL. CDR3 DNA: TGCGCCAGCAGCCCCTCGGAGCAGACTAATGAAAAACTGTTTTTT. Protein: CASSPSEQTNEKLFF.

The DNA for the CDR3 is TGTGCCAGCAGCCAGGGGAGGGTAAATGAGCAGTTCTTC. This translates into CASSQGRVNEQFF. The chain combines TRBV28 with TRBJ2-1; D might be TRBD2 (7 bases). Germline loops: CDR1 MDHEN, CDR2 SYDVKM. The V end was cut by 6 bases, the J end by 7 bases, with 13 bases between. CDR3 length equals 13 residues. The full variable domain, in which reference TRBV28 and TRBJ2-1 provide the parts outside the CDR3, is DVKVTQSSRYLVKRTGEKVFLECVQDMDHENMFWYRQDPGLGLRLIYFSYDVKMKEKGDIPEGYSVSREKKERFSLILESASTNQTSMYLCASSQGRVNEQFFGPGTRLTVL.

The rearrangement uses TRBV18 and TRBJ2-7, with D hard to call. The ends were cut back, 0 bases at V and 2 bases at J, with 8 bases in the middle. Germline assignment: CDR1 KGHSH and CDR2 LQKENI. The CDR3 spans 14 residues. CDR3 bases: TGTGCCAGCTCACCACCAAGGCCTGCCTACGAGCAGTACTTC. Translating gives CASSPPRPAYEQYF.

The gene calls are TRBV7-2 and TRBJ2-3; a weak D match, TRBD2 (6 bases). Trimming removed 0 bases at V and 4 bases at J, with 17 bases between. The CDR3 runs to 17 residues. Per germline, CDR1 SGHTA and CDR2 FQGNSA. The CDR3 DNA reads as TGTGCCAGCAGCTTAGCTTGGGCGGGGCCTCGCGCAGATACGCAGTATTTT. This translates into CASSLAWAGPRADTQYF.

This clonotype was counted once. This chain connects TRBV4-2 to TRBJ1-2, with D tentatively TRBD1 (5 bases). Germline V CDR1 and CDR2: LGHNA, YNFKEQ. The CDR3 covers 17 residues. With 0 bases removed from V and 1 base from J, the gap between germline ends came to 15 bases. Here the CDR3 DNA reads TGTGCCAGCAGCCAAGATCGAAAGGGACGGGTTAACTATGGCTACACCTTC. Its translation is CASSQDRKGRVNYGYTF.

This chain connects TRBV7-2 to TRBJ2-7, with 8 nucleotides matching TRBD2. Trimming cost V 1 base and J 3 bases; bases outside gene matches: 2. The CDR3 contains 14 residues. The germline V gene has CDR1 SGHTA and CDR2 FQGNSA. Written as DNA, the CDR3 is TGTACCAGCAGCTTAGTAGCGGGGATCTACGAGCAGTACTTC. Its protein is CTSSLVAGIYEQYF.

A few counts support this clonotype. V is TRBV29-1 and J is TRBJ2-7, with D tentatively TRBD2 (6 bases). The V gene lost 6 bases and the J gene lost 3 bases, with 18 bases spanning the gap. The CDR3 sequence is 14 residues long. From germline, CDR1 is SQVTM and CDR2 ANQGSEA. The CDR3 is CSVIGGRSLYEQYF. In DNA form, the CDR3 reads TGCAGCGTCATCGGGGGACGTTCTCTCTACGAGCAGTACTTC.

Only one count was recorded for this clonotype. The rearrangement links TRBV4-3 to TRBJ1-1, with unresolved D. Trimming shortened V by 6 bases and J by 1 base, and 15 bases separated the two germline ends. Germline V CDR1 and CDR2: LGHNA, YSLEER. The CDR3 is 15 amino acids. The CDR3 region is CASRYGQLSNTEAFF. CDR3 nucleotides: TGCGCCAGCAGGTACGGGCAGTTGTCGAACACTGAAGCTTTCTTT.

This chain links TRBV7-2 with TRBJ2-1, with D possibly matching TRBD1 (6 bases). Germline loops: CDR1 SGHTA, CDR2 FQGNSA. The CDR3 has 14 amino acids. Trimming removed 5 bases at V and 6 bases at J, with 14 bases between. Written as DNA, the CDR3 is TGTGCCAGCAGCACCGGACAGCTGGGCAATGAGCAGTTCTTC. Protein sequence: CASSTGQLGNEQFF.

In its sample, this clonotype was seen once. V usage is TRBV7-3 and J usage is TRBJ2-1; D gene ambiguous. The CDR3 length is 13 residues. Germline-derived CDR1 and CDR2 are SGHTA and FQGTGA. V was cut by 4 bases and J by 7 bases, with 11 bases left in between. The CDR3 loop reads CASSSDRLNEQFF. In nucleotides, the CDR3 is TGTGCCAGCAGCTCGGACCGATTAAATGAGCAGTTCTTC.

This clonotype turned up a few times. The CDR3 sequence: CASTSSGEQYF. The DNA for the CDR3 is TGTGCCAGCACCTCAAGCGGCGAGCAGTACTTC. This sequence joins TRBV6-6 and TRBJ2-7, with a tentative D call TRBD2 (5 bases). The V gene's germline CDR1 is MNHNY and CDR2 SVGAGI (reference sequence). CDR3 length: 11 residues. V was trimmed by 7 bases and J by 6 bases, leaving 10 bases between them.

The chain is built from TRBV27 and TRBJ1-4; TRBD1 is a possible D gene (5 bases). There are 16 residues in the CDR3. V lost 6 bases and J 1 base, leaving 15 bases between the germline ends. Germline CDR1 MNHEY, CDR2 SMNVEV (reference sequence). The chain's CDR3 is CASSRRGTGTNEKLFF. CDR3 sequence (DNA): TGTGCCAGCAGCCGTAGGGGAACTGGAACTAATGAAAAACTGTTTTTT.